The clone carrying this T cell receptor (beta chain) has only a few counts. Its antigen is currently unknown. These data are taken from a study of post-analysis software for immune sequencing data. Study outcomes and limitations: When patients were compared with controls, four or five TRBV segments were more frequent, TRBV5-6, TRBV5-1 and TRBV20-1 among them.

Tagging with unique molecular identifiers was a feature of the TCR beta cDNA libraries. MiXCR, run by TCRdb on the PCR reads, gives a single entry per CDR3 protein. This repertoire shows about 540,000 distinct CDR3 sequences, around 31% found once; its top ten account for about 5.6%. Germline V gene sequence: CDR1 SGHDN, CDR2 FVKESK. Trimming shortened V by 4 bases and J by 4 bases, and 10 bases separated the two germline ends. The CDR3 totals 13 residues. Input material: blood. The rearrangement uses TRBV14 and TRBJ1-1, with no clear D. The sequence came from a girl aged 2 to 17 with multiple sclerosis. In DNA, the CDR3 is TGTGCCAGCAGCCTAGGGATTGTCACTGAAGCTTTCTTT. Residues: CASSLGIVTEAFF.